This TCR beta chain came from a study of shared clonotypes between healthy human individuals. The V gene's germline CDR1 is MNHEY and CDR2 SMNVEV (reference sequence). V lost 4 bases, J lost 6 bases, and 12 bases lay in between. The CDR3 covers 13 residues. Study processing details: Junction-only sequences without quality scores came from ImmunoSEQ, so filtering differed. Clones were read by immunoSEQ multiplex PCR, and TCRdb kept only the in-frame ones, dropping some. For V, J and clone size, that table is used; D and trimming come from the DNA. The sample shows roughly 2.1 million clones, just over 90% of them seen only once. Naive CD8 cells lacked CD45RO, underwent positive selection for CCR7 and left out terminally differentiated effector memory CD45RA+ cells.

This clonotype was obtained from a young man in good health. Some clones in this sample may be carry-over from other donors' samples. The rearrangement links TRBV27 to TRBJ1-1; D gene unclear. Source material: naive CD8+ T cells from PBMCs. The CDR3 region has the DNA TGTGCCAGCAGTTATATAGCAGGCGCTGAAGCTTTCTTT. The encoded protein is CASSYIAGAEAFF.